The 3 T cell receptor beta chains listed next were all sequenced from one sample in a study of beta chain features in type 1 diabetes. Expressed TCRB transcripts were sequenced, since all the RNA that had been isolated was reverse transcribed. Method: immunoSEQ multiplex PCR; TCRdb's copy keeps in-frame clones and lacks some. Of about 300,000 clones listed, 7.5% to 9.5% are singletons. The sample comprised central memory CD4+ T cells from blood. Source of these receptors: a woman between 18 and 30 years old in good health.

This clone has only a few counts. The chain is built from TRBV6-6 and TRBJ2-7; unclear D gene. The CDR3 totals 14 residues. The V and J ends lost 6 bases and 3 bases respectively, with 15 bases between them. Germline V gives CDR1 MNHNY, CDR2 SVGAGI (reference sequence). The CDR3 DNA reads TGTGCCAGCAGCCCTGCCTCCGCGGTCTACGAGCAGTACTTC. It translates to CASSPASAVYEQYF.

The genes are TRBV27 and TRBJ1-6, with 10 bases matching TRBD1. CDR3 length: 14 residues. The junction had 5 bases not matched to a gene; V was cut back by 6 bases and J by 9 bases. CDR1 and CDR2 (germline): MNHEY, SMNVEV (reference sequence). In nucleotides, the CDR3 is TGTGCCAGCAGGGAGACAGGGGGCGGTTCACCCCTCCACTTT. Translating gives CASRETGGGSPLHF.

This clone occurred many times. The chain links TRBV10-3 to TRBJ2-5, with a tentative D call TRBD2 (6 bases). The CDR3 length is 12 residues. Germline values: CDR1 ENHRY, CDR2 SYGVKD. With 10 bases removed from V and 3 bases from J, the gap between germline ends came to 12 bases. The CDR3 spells CATGSFEETQYF. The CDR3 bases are TGTGCCACCGGGAGCTTTGAAGAGACCCAGTACTTC.